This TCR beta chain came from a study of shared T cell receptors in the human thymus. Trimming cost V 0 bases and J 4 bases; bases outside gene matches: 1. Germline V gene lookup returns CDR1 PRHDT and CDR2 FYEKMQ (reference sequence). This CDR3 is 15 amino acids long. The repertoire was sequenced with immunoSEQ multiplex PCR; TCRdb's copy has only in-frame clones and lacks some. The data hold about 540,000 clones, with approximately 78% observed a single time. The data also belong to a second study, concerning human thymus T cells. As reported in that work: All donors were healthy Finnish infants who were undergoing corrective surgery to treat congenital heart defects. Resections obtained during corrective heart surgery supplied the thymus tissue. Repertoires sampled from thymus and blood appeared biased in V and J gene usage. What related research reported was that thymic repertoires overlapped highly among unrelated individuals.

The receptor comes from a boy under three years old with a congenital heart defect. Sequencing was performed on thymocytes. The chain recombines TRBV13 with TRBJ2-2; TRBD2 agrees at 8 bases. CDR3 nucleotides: TGTGCCAGCAGCTTAGGACTAGCGGTCACCGGGGAGCTGTTTTTT. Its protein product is CASSLGLAVTGELFF.